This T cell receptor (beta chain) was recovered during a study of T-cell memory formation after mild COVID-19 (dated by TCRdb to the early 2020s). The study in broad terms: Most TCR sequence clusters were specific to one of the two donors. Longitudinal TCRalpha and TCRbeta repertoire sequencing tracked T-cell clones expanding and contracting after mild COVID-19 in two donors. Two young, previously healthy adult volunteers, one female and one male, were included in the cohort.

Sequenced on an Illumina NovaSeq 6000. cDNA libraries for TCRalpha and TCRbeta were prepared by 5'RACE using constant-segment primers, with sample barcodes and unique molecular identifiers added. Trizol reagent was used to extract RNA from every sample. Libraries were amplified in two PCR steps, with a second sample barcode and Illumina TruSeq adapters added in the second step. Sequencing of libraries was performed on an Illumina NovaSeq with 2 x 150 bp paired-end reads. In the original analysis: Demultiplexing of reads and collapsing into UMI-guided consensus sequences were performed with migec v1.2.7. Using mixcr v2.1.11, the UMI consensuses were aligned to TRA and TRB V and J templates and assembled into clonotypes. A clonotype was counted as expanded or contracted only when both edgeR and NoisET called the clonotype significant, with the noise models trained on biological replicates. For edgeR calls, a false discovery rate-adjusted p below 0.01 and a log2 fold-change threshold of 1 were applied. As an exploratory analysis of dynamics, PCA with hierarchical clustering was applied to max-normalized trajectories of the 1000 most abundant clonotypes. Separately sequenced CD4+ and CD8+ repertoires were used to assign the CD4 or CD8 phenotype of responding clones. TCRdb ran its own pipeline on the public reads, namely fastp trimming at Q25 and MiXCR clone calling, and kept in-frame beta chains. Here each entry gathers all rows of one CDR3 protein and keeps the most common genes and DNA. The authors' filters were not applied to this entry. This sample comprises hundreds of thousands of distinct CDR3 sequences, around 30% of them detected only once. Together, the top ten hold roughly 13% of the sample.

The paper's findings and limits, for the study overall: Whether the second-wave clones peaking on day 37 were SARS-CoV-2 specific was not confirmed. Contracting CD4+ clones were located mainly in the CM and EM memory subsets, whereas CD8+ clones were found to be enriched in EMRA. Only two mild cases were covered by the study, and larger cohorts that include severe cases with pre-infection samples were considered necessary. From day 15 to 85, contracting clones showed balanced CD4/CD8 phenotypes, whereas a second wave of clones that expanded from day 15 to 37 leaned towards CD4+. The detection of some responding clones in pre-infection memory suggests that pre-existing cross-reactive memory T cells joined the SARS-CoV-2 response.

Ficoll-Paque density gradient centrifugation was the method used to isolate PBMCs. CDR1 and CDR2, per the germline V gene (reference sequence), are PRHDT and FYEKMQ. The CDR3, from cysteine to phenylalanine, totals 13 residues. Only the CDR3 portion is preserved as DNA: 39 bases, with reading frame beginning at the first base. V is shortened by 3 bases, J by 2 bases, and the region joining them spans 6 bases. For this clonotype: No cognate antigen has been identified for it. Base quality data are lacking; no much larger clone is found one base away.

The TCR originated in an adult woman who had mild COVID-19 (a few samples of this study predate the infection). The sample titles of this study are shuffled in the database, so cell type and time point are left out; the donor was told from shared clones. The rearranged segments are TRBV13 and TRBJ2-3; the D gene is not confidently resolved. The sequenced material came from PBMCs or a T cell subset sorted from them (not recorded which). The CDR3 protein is CASSFPATDTQYF. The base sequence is TGTGCCAGCAGCTTCCCCGCCACAGATACGCAGTATTTT. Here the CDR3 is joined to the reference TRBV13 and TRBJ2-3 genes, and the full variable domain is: AAGVIQSPRHLIKEKRETATLKCYPIPRHDTVYWYQQGPGQDPQFLISFYEKMQSDKGSIPDRFSAQQFSDYHSELNMSSLELGDSALYFCASSFPATDTQYFGPGTRLTVL.